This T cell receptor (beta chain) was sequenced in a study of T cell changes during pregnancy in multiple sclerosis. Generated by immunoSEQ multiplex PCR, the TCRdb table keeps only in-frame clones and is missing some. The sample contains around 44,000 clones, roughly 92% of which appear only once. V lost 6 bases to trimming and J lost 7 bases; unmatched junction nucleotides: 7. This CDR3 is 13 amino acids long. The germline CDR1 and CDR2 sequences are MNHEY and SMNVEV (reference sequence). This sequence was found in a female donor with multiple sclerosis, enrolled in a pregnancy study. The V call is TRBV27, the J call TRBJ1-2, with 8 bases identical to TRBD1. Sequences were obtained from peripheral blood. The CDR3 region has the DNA TGTGCCAGCAGGCCGGACAGGGCTGGTGGCTACACCTTC. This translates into CASRPDRAGGYTF.